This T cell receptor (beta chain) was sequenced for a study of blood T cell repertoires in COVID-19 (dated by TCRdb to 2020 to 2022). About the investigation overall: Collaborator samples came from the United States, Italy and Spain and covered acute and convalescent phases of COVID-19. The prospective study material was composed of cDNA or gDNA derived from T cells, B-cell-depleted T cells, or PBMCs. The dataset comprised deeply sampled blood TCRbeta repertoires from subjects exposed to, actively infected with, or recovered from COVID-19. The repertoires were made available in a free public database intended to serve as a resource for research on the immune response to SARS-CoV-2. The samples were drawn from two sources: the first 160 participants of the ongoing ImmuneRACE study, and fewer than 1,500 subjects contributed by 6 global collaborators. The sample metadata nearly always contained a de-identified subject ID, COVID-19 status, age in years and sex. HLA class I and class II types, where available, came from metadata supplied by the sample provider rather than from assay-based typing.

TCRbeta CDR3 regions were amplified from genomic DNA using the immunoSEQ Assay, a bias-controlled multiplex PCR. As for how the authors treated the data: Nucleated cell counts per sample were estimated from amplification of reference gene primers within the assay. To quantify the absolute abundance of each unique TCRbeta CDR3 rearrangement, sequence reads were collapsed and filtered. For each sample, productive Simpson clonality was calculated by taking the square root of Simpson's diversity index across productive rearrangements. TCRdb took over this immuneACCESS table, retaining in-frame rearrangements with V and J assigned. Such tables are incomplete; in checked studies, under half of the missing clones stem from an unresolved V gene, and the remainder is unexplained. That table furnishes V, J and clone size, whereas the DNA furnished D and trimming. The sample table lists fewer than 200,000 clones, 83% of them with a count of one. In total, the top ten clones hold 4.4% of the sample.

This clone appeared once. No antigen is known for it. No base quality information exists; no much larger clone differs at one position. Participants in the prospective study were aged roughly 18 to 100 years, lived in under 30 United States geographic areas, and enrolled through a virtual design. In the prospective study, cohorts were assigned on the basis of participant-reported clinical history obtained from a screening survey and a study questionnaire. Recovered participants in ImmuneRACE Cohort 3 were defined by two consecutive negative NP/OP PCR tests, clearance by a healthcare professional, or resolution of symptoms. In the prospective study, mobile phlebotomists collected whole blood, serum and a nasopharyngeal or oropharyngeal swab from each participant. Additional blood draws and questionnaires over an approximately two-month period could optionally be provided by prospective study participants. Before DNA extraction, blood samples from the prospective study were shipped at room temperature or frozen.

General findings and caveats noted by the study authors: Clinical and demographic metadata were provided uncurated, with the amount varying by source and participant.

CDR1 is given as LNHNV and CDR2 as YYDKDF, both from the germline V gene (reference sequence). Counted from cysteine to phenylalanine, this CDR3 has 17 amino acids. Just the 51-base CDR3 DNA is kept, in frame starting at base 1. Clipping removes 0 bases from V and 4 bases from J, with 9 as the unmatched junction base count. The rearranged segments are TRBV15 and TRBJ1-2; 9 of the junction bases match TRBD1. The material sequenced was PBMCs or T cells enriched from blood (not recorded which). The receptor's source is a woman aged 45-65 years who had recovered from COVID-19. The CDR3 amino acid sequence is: CATSRDLGQGGGYGYTF. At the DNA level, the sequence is TGTGCCACCAGCAGAGACCTGGGACAGGGCGGAGGCTATGGCTACACCTTC.